The rows below give T cell receptor beta chains drawn from one sample of a study of identifying expanded T cells in peripheral blood. The data were produced by immunoSEQ multiplex PCR, yet TCRdb's version contains in-frame clones alone and is incomplete. The sample has approximately 130,000 clones, around 84% seen once. The sequenced material came from blood. The receptor set was obtained from a person aged 18 to 70 in good health. The CDR3 runs from the conserved cysteine through the conserved F or W. The order of the fields is D gene, J gene, V gene, clone size, CDR3 protein, CDR3 DNA. A D gene is named only where the DNA matches it firmly. Clone size is given for some rows only: seen once, a few or many times, or a class if the clone is expanded.

TRBD1 | TRBJ2-7 | TRBV7-9 | NA | CASSDRGTVPTILYF | TGTGCCAGCAGCGATAGGGGGACAGTACCTACGATTCTGTACTTC
NA | TRBJ1-1 | TRBV7-9 | NA | CASSLFALLGPRDTEAFF | TGTGCCAGCAGCTTATTTGCGCTGTTGGGGCCGAGGGACACTGAAGCTTTCTTT
NA | TRBJ2-7 | TRBV5-1 | NA | CASSLDFTRPEQYF | TGCGCCAGCAGCTTGGACTTCACTAGGCCCGAGCAGTACTTC
NA | TRBJ2-2 | TRBV7-3 | once | CASSLTNTGELFF | TGTGCCAGCAGCTTAACGAACACCGGGGAGCTGTTTTTT
NA | TRBJ2-3 | TRBV11-2 | once | CASTHSWDTQYF | TGTGCCAGCACCCACTCCTGGGATACGCAGTATTTT
NA | TRBJ2-7 | TRBV6-5 | NA | CASRWDGDSYEQYF | TGTGCCAGCAGATGGGACGGAGACTCCTACGAGCAGTACTTC
TRBD2 | TRBJ2-5 | TRBV7-6 | NA | CASSPRGTSGAIGTQYF | TGTGCCAGCAGCCCCCGGGGGACTAGCGGGGCGATTGGGACCCAGTACTTC
NA | TRBJ2-5 | TRBV7-2 | NA | CASSLVDSPGETQYF | TGTGCCAGCAGCTTAGTGGACAGCCCTGGGGAGACCCAGTACTTC
TRBD1 | TRBJ2-7 | TRBV2 | few | CASARGTGNEQYF | TGTGCCAGCGCACGGGGGACAGGAAACGAGCAGTACTTC
TRBD1 | TRBJ2-7 | TRBV4-1 | NA | CASSQGVLGTGADEQYF | TGCGCCAGCAGCCAAGGGGTTCTCGGGACAGGGGCGGACGAGCAGTACTTC
NA | TRBJ2-5 | TRBV7-7 | NA | CASSPETGTGETQYF | TGTGCCAGCAGCCCAGAGACAGGAACCGGGGAGACCCAGTACTTC
NA | TRBJ1-6 | TRBV7-2 | NA | CASSLGQGMGSPLHF | TGTGCCAGCAGCCTCGGGCAGGGAATGGGTTCACCCCTCCACTTT
TRBD1 | TRBJ1-2 | TRBV7-9 | once | CASSLSRGYGYTF | TGTGCCAGCAGCTTAAGCAGGGGGTATGGCTACACCTTC
TRBD1 | TRBJ1-5 | TRBV30 | medium-sized | CAWSVQGGQPQHF | TGTGCCTGGAGTGTCCAGGGGGGTCAGCCCCAGCATTTT